This T cell receptor (beta chain) was retrieved from a study of blood T cell repertoires in COVID-19. Background on the study: Samples representing acute and convalescent COVID-19 were sourced from the United States, Italy and Spain. T cells, B-cell-depleted T cells, or PBMCs provided the cDNA or gDNA that served as material.

Germline assignment: CDR1 SGHRS and CDR2 YFSETQ. The CDR3 has 14 amino acids. V lost 4 bases to trimming and J lost 3 bases, with 13 bases between them. Original processing notes: Estimation of nucleated cell counts was performed using reference gene primer amplification. The data were produced by immunoSEQ multiplex PCR, yet TCRdb's version contains in-frame clones alone and is incomplete. That table furnishes V, J and clone size, whereas the DNA furnished D and trimming. The table records about 200,000 clones, 70% to 90% of them present only once. The rearrangement uses TRBV5-1 and TRBJ1-1; a weak D match, TRBD1 (5 bases). Material for sequencing was peripheral blood. The receptor's source is a man aged 60-69 years with active or convalescent COVID-19. The CDR3 loop reads CASSPGGVDTEAFF. The CDR3 DNA sequence: TGCGCCAGCAGCCCGGGGGGAGTAGACACTGAAGCTTTCTTT.